The next 18 T cell receptor beta chains were all read from a single sample in a study of cytotoxic CD8 clonotypes in ibrutinib-treated CLL. Data came from immunoSEQ multiplex PCR; TCRdb stores just in-frame clones and leaves some out. The table has about 140,000 clones, over 75% seen once; the top ten hold 6% to 9.5%. The sequenced sample was PBMCs, obtained after 36 months of ibrutinib treatment. The receptors shown here come from a human donor with chronic lymphocytic leukemia.

The genes are TRBV5-6 and TRBJ2-3; the D gene is possibly TRBD2 (6 bases). Germline CDR1 SGHDT, CDR2 YYEEEE. The V gene lost 5 bases and the J gene lost 2 bases, with 12 bases spanning the gap. This CDR3 region has 14 residues. Written as DNA, the CDR3 is TGTGCCAGCAGGCGGCGGGACGCCACAGATACGCAGTATTTT. The encoded protein is CASRRRDATDTQYF.

In its sample, this clone is medium-sized. The gene calls are TRBV19 and TRBJ1-1; maybe TRBD1 (5 bases). Between the trimmed V and J ends, which lost 2 bases and 4 bases, there was a span of 8 bases. The CDR3 runs to 13 residues. The V gene's germline CDR1 is LNHDA and CDR2 SQIVND (reference sequence). CDR3 protein: CASSIRGSTEAFF. The CDR3 DNA reads TGTGCCAGTAGTATAAGGGGATCCACTGAAGCTTTCTTT.

This rearrangement joins TRBV5-1 to TRBJ1-1; D remains unclear. V gave up 4 bases and J gave up 6 bases, with 19 bases separating them. Germline CDR1 and CDR2: SGHRS and YFSETQ. The CDR3 runs to 15 residues. This CDR3 reads CASSVAGDERAEAFF. For the CDR3, the DNA is TGCGCCAGCAGCGTGGCGGGCGATGAGAGAGCTGAAGCTTTCTTT.

The rearrangement uses TRBV15 and TRBJ1-1; D is ambiguous. Trimming took off 0 bases at V and 0 bases at J, with 5 bases between the two ends. The CDR3 is made up of 14 amino acids. CDR1 and CDR2 from the germline V gene are LNHNV and YYDKDF (reference sequence). As DNA, the CDR3 is TGTGCCACCAGCAGAGATCCGGTGAACACTGAAGCTTTCTTT. Its protein product is CATSRDPVNTEAFF. The variable domain in full, with the rest retrieved from reference TRBV15 and TRBJ1-1, is DAMVIQNPRYQVTQFGKPVTLSCSQTLNHNVMYWYQQKSSQAPKLLFHYYDKDFNNEADTPDNFQSRRPNTSFCFLDIRSPGLGDTAMYLCATSRDPVNTEAFFGQGTRLTVV.

The chain links TRBV29-1 to TRBJ1-1, with D unresolved. This CDR3 has 11 amino acids. V lost 4 bases to trimming and J lost 9 bases, with 12 bases between them. Looked up from germline, CDR1 is SQVTM and CDR2 is ANQGSEA. This chain's CDR3 is CSVVMHSQAFF. CDR3 sequence (DNA): TGCAGCGTTGTTATGCACAGCCAAGCTTTCTTT.

This chain uses TRBV21-1 with TRBJ2-5; TRBD1, the table's D call, was not compared with the DNA. TRBV21-1 is given as a pseudogene. The CDR3 has 13 residues. CDR3 nucleotide sequence: TGTGCCACCACCGGGACAGGGGGAGAGACCCAGTACTTC. Translation: CATTGTGGETQYF.

V is TRBV14 and J is TRBJ2-1; 7 bases are a match to TRBD2. The CDR3 is made up of 15 amino acids. CDR1 SGHDN and CDR2 FVKESK come from the germline V gene. V was clipped by 0 bases and J by 8 bases; unmatched bases: 7. The CDR3 spells CASSQDSGLDYEQFF. CDR3 in DNA: TGTGCCAGCAGCCAAGACTCTGGACTAGATTATGAGCAGTTCTTC.

Only one count was recorded for this clone. This chain connects TRBV14 to TRBJ2-3; perhaps TRBD2 as D (6 bases). Germline V gene data show CDR1 as SGHDN and CDR2 as FVKESK. V lost 2 bases and J lost 1, with 13 bases in between. The length of the CDR3 is 16 residues. CDR3 sequence: CASSQRAGSRTDTQYF. The DNA of the CDR3 is TGTGCCAGCAGCCAAAGGGCGGGGTCTCGCACAGATACGCAGTATTTT.

The chain has TRBV27 and TRBJ2-7; D not resolved. Germline-derived CDR1 and CDR2 are MNHEY and SMNVEV (reference sequence). There are 12 residues in the CDR3. V was trimmed by 7 bases and J by 6 bases, leaving 13 bases between them. This chain's CDR3 is CASTAPPGEQYF. CDR3 DNA: TGTGCCAGCACGGCGCCCCCGGGCGAGCAGTACTTC.

The gene calls are TRBV7-2 and TRBJ1-1; D call uncertain. Germline loops: CDR1 SGHTA, CDR2 FQGNSA. The CDR3 contains 12 residues. Trimming shortened V by 3 bases and J by 6 bases, and 8 bases separated the two germline ends. The chain's CDR3 is CASSFFNSEAFF. CDR3 nucleotide sequence: TGTGCCAGCAGCTTCTTTAACTCTGAAGCTTTCTTT.

The J gene is TRBJ2-7, the V gene TRBV5-6; tentative D call: TRBD1 (5 bases). The CDR3 totals 15 residues. The germline CDR1 and CDR2 sequences are SGHDT and YYEEEE. Trimming removed 1 base at V and 2 bases at J, with 13 bases between. CDR3 loop: CASSLFDSLPYEQYF. For the CDR3, the DNA is TGTGCCAGCAGCTTGTTCGACAGCCTGCCCTACGAGCAGTACTTC.

The rearrangement joins TRBV13 to TRBJ1-4; D unclear. The CDR3 contains 17 residues. V was shortened by 5 bases and J by 1 base, with 17 bases between the two germline ends. Germline CDR1 reads PRHDT; CDR2 reads FYEKMQ (reference sequence). In DNA form, the CDR3 reads TGTGCCAGCAGCCACGGCAGCGTAACCTTAACTAATGAAAAACTGTTTTTT. Translation: CASSHGSVTLTNEKLFF.

V usage is TRBV15 and J usage is TRBJ2-5, with 8 nucleotides matching TRBD1. CDR1 LNHNV and CDR2 YYDKDF come from the germline V gene (reference sequence). The CDR3 covers 14 residues. V shed 7 bases and J 6 bases; nucleotides not matched to a gene: 10. The CDR3 spells CATTIDRGGQTQYF. The DNA of the CDR3 is TGTGCCACCACCATAGACAGGGGAGGTCAGACCCAGTACTTC.

This chain joins TRBV11-3 and TRBJ2-2; 13 bases are a match to TRBD2. This CDR3 contains 19 residues. Germline V gene data show CDR1 as SGHNT and CDR2 as YENEEA. J lost 0 bases, V lost 5 bases, and 9 bases had no gene match. CDR3 in amino acids: CASSGTLGLAGSNTGELFF. The DNA for the CDR3 is TGTGCCAGCAGCGGGACCTTGGGACTAGCGGGATCGAACACCGGGGAGCTGTTTTTT.

This chain connects TRBV18 to TRBJ1-2; 7 bases map to TRBD1. Germline V gene lookup returns CDR1 KGHSH and CDR2 LQKENI. CDR3 size: 13 residues. Trimming at V came to 4 bases and at J to 6 bases, leaving 5 bases not matched to a gene. CDR3 DNA sequence: TGTGCCAGCTCACACGGACAGGCACATGGCTACACCTTC. The encoded protein is CASSHGQAHGYTF.

The J gene is TRBJ2-1, the V gene TRBV9; 9 nucleotides align to TRBD2. Germline loops: CDR1 SGDLS, CDR2 YYNGEE. The CDR3 contains 15 residues. Trimming cost V 0 bases and J 6 bases; bases outside gene matches: 4. This CDR3 reads CASSVGSGSINEQFF. In DNA, the CDR3 is TGTGCCAGCAGCGTAGGTAGCGGGAGTATCAATGAGCAGTTCTTC.

V gene TRBV29-1 combines with J gene TRBJ2-5, with 8 bases matching TRBD1. V lost 5 bases to trimming and J lost 5 bases; unmatched junction nucleotides: 7. This CDR3 comprises 13 residues. Per the germline V gene, CDR1 is SQVTM and CDR2 is ANQGSEA. CDR3 DNA sequence: TGCAGCGTTTCCGGGACAGGTTGGGAGACCCAGTACTTC. Translated, it gives CSVSGTGWETQYF. Based on the CDR3 plus reference TRBV29-1 and TRBJ2-5, the full variable domain is SAVISQKPSRDICQRGTSLTIQCQVDSQVTMMFWYRQQPGQSLTLIATANQGSEATYESGFVIDKFPISRPNLTFSTLTVSNMSPEDSSIYLCSVSGTGWETQYFGPGTRLLVL.

V is TRBV18 and J is TRBJ1-2; 11 bases map to TRBD1. The CDR3 sequence is 14 residues long. Germline V gene data show CDR1 as KGHSH and CDR2 as LQKENI. Trimming removed 8 bases from V and 9 bases from J; junction bases left unmatched: 11. For the CDR3, the DNA is TGTGCCAGCCTCCCCGGGACAGGGGGAGGTCGCTACACCTTC. Encoded protein: CASLPGTGGGRYTF.